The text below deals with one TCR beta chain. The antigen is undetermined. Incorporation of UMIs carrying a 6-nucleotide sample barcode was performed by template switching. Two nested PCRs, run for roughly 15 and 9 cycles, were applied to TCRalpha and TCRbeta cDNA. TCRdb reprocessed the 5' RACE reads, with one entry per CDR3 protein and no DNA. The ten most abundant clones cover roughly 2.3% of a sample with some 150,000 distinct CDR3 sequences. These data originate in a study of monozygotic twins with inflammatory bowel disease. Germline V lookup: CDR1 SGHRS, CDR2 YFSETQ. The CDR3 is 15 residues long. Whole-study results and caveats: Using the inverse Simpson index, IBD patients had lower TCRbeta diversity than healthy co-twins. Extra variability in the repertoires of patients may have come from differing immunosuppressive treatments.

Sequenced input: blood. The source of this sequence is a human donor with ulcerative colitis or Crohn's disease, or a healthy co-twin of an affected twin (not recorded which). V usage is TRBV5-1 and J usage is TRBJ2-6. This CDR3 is CASSLRTAGANVLTF.